The 17 T cell receptor beta chains given below trace back to one sample, sequenced in a study of T-cell reconstitution after alpha-beta-depleted transplantation in children. Unique molecular identifiers tagged the TCRbeta library. TCRdb fed the PCR reads into MiXCR, producing one record per CDR3 protein. The repertoire has approximately 110,000 distinct CDR3 sequences, roughly 23% of them found once; the top ten carry roughly a tenth. Sequencing used PBMCs, mostly from graft donor cells, obtained 180 days after TCRalphabeta/CD19-depleted stem cell transplant. The receptors derive from a male patient between 2 and 10 years old who had a stem cell transplant for chronic granulomatous disease, so the T cells may come from the graft donor.

This clonotype was observed a handful of times. It may be a read error: a sequence one base away is much more abundant. The rearrangement links TRBV20-1 to TRBJ2-1; TRBD2 agrees at 7 bases. The CDR3 runs 15 residues. The germline V gene has CDR1 DFQATT and CDR2 SNEGSKA (reference sequence). The CDR3 nucleotides read TGCTGTGCTAGAGCCGGGACTACAATATACAATGAGCAGTTCTTC. It translates to CCARAGTTIYNEQFF.

Comment on this clonotype: Being one base from a much bigger clone, this may be a read error. The chain couples TRBV5-1 to TRBJ2-6, with TRBD1 as a possible D gene (5 bases). This CDR3 has 18 amino acids. Germline V gene lookup returns CDR1 SGHRS and CDR2 YFSETQ. In DNA, the CDR3 is TGCGCCAGCAGCTTGGGGGGCTCCCTCAGGTCTGGGGCCAACGTCCCGACTTTC. As protein: CASSLGGSLRSGANVPTF.

This clonotype was counted many times. CDR3 DNA: TGTGCCAGCAGTTGGAAGAGGGTGATTAATTCACCCCTCCACTTT. It encodes CASSWKRVINSPLHF. V usage is TRBV6-5 and J usage is TRBJ1-6, with unresolved D. The CDR3 extends over 15 amino acids. The ends were cut back, 4 bases at V and 6 bases at J, with 13 bases in the middle. Germline loops: CDR1 MNHEY, CDR2 SVGAGI.

J is TRBJ1-6 and V is TRBV5-1; 7 nucleotides match TRBD1. CDR1 and CDR2 from the germline V gene are SGHRS and YFSETQ. This CDR3 is 14 amino acids long. V shed 6 bases, J shed 7 bases, and the junction held 7 bases outside the gene matches. The CDR3 DNA follows: TGCGCCAGCAAGCCGGGACAGCAAAATTCACCCCTCCACTTT. Translation: CASKPGQQNSPLHF.

This clonotype was detected ten times or more. The rearrangement uses TRBV15 and TRBJ2-1, with TRBD2 matching over 12 bases. Germline CDR1 LNHNV, CDR2 YYDKDF (reference sequence). The trim removed 8 bases at V and 12 bases at J, leaving 20 bases unmatched. This CDR3 region has 17 residues. CDR3 sequence reads: CATEPSRGASGGVVQFF. The CDR3 coding sequence is TGTGCCACCGAACCATCCCGGGGGGCTAGCGGGGGGGTTGTGCAGTTCTTC.

This clonotype occurred many times. This rearrangement joins TRBV29-1 to TRBJ2-7, with TRBD1 matching 8 bases. This CDR3 is 14 amino acids long. The V gene end was trimmed by 0 bases and the J gene end by 3 bases; junction bases not matched to a gene: 4. Germline lookup yields CDR1 SQVTM and CDR2 ANQGSEA. The CDR3 sequence is CSVEDQGQGYEQYF. As DNA, the CDR3 is TGCAGCGTTGAAGACCAAGGACAGGGCTACGAGCAGTACTTC.

In its sample, this clonotype was seen a few times. The V and J genes are TRBV5-5 and TRBJ1-1; maybe TRBD1 (5 bases). CDR1 SGHKS and CDR2 YYEKEE come from the germline V gene (reference sequence). This CDR3 contains 16 residues. Trimming stripped 5 bases from V and 2 bases from J, with 19 bases between. The CDR3 sequence: CASRKILGRANTEAFF. The CDR3 nucleotides read TGTGCCAGCAGAAAAATATTGGGCAGGGCCAACACTGAAGCTTTCTTT.

Only a few counts were recorded for this clonotype. The chain is built from TRBV10-3 and TRBJ2-5, with D possibly matching TRBD2 (7 bases). CDR1 ENHRY and CDR2 SYGVKD come from the germline V gene. V was trimmed by 3 bases and J by 6 bases, leaving 11 bases between them. The CDR3 loop spans 13 amino acids. This CDR3 reads CAISEKGGQTQYF. CDR3 DNA sequence: TGTGCCATCAGTGAAAAGGGGGGGCAGACCCAGTACTTC.

This chain uses TRBV11-2 with TRBJ2-1, with 12 bases identical to TRBD2. The V and J ends lost 0 bases and 1 base, in that order; junction bases with no gene match: 4. Germline assignment: CDR1 SGHAT and CDR2 FQNNGV. The CDR3 runs 18 residues. The CDR3 reads CASSLDRLAGGSYNEQFF. The CDR3 bases are TGTGCCAGCAGCTTAGATCGGCTAGCGGGGGGGTCCTACAATGAGCAGTTCTTC.

At least ten counts were recorded for this clonotype. One end of the junction does not line up with germline, which may come from a read error. CDR3 amino acids: CASSVAGGRVEQFF. CDR3 DNA: TGTGCCAGCAGTGTAGCGGGAGGAAGAGTTGAGCAGTTCTTC. This rearrangement joins TRBV12-3 or TRBV12-4 to TRBJ2-1; the match to TRBD2 covers 10 bases. CDR3 length: 14 amino acids.

This clonotype appeared many times. The gene calls are TRBV29-1 and TRBJ2-5; perhaps TRBD2 as D (5 bases). CDR3 length: 14 residues. The V end was cut by 5 bases, the J end by 1 base, with 14 bases between. Germline-derived CDR1 and CDR2 are SQVTM and ANQGSEA. The CDR3 spells CSVWQRLAQETQYF. Here the CDR3 DNA reads TGCAGCGTTTGGCAGCGGCTAGCCCAAGAGACCCAGTACTTC.

This clonotype was observed at least ten times. The chain combines TRBV20-1 with TRBJ2-5; D remains ambiguous. The CDR3 runs to 12 residues. V lost 4 bases to trimming and J lost 0 bases, with 6 bases between them. In germline, CDR1 is DFQATT, CDR2 SNEGSKA (reference sequence). The CDR3 bases are TGCAGTGCTATGGTCTACCAAGAGACCCAGTACTTC. Residues: CSAMVYQETQYF.

This clonotype occurred many times. DNA for the CDR3: TGTGCCAGCAGCCAAGAAGTAAACTACAATGAGCAGTTCTTC. Translating it yields CASSQEVNYNEQFF. This sequence joins TRBV14 and TRBJ2-1; no reliable D call. Per germline, CDR1 SGHDN and CDR2 FVKESK. This CDR3 region has 14 residues. Trimming took off 0 bases at V and 3 bases at J, with 6 bases between the two ends.

This clonotype was counted ten times or more. The rearrangement links TRBV6-5 to TRBJ2-5, with 9 positions matching TRBD1. Germline V gene lookup returns CDR1 MNHEY and CDR2 SVGAGI. CDR3 length equals 18 residues. The J segment lost 4 bases and the V segment lost 4 bases, leaving 16 bases of the junction unmatched. CDR3 protein: CASSSGQGGGLFRETQYF. The CDR3 DNA is TGTGCCAGCAGTTCGGGACAGGGAGGAGGGCTTTTCAGAGAGACCCAGTACTTC.

In the case of this clonotype: This may arise from a read error, as a much more abundant clone is one base away. This chain connects TRBV4-3 to TRBJ2-3; TRBD2 matches 11 bases. This CDR3 is 18 amino acids long. Looked up from germline, CDR1 is LGHNA and CDR2 is YSLEER. The CDR3 DNA sequence: TGCGCCAGCACCCAAGTCTTCGGGCTAGCGGGGGGACCAGATACGCAGTATTTT. Residues: CASTQVFGLAGGPDTQYF.

The sample holds a few counts of this clonotype. A junction boundary mismatches the germline segment, possibly from a read error. The genes are TRBV20-1 and TRBJ2-7; 8 bases map to TRBD2. CDR3 length: 14 amino acids. Germline loops: CDR1 DFQATT, CDR2 SNEGSKA (reference sequence). The DNA of the CDR3 is TGCAGTGCTGGAGAAAGTAGCGGGAACTACGAGCAGTACTTC. Translating it yields CSAGESSGNYEQYF.

This clonotype was counted only a few times. The rearrangement uses TRBV28 and TRBJ2-7; 7 bases line up with TRBD2. From germline, CDR1 is MDHEN and CDR2 SYDVKM. Germline trimming cut 0 bases from V and 6 bases from J; bases unmatched to any gene: 5. The CDR3 length is 14 residues. CDR3 residues: CASSLWAGVGEQYF. CDR3 sequence (DNA): TGTGCCAGCAGTTTATGGGCGGGAGTGGGCGAGCAGTACTTC. The full variable domain, with the rest looked up from reference TRBV28 and TRBJ2-7, is DVKVTQSSRYLVKRTGEKVFLECVQDMDHENMFWYRQDPGLGLRLIYFSYDVKMKEKGDIPEGYSVSREKKERFSLILESASTNQTSMYLCASSLWAGVGEQYFGPGTRLTVT.